Here is one T cell receptor (beta chain) with its context. This specimen comes from a study of response to subunit inactivated influenza vaccine. V lost 4 bases to trimming and J lost 2 bases, with 13 bases between them. CDR3 length: 15 amino acids. CDR1 and CDR2 (germline): MGHRA, YSYEKL. TCRdb re-derived calls from the RT-PCR reads in MiXCR, one entry per CDR3 protein. The table lists about 650,000 distinct CDR3 sequences, more than 15% of them singletons. This sequence originates from a man in his fifties who received an inactivated influenza vaccine. The chain combines TRBV4-1 with TRBJ2-3, with D possibly TRBD1 on 6 matching bases. The source material was PBMCs from blood, sampled approximately 13 days after vaccination. CDR3 sequence (DNA): TGCGCCAGCAGCCTATCGCGACAGGTCACAGATACGCAGTATTTT. It encodes CASSLSRQVTDTQYF.